This T cell receptor beta chain was found in a study of blood T cell repertoires in COVID-19. At the level of the study: The study drew acute and convalescent COVID-19 samples from the United States, Italy and Spain.

CDR3 length: 15 amino acids. Per the germline V gene, CDR1 is LNHDA and CDR2 is SQIVND (reference sequence). Trimming cost V 5 bases and J 10 bases, with 21 bases left between them. Sequencing used immunoSEQ multiplex PCR; TCRdb keeps in-frame clones, though not all of them. The table includes roughly 170,000 clones, 85% to 90% detected once. The material sequenced was peripheral blood. The chain couples TRBV19 to TRBJ2-1; TRBD2 is a possible D gene (5 bases). This sequence originates from a woman in her 70s with COVID-19, enrolled during active disease. The DNA of the CDR3 is TGTGCCAGTAGTTTCCTAAGGGTGACGAGCGGCGAGCAGTTCTTC. Encoded protein: CASSFLRVTSGEQFF.